This T cell receptor (beta chain) was sequenced in a study of blood T cell repertoires in COVID-19. Study overall: COVID-19 samples collected from the United States, Italy and Spain covered acute and convalescent phases. PBMCs, B-cell-depleted T cells, or T cells were the source of the cDNA or gDNA that made up the material.

As handled by the study authors: The authors estimated nucleated cell counts from reference gene primer amplification. The table came from immunoSEQ multiplex PCR; TCRdb's copy has only in-frame clones and leaves some out. V, J and clone size are taken as reported in that table, and D and trimming were inferred from the DNA itself. The sample has 35,000 to 45,000 clones, approximately 94% seen once. Seattle-derived patients entered the study during active infection and were followed longitudinally. This clone showed up just once. Trimming removed 1 base from V and 5 bases from J, with 12 bases in between. The CDR3 consists of 15 residues. Germline assignment: CDR1 KGHDR and CDR2 SFDVKD.

The chain is built from TRBV24-1 and TRBJ2-3; D ambiguous. The source is a man aged 45 to 65 with COVID-19, enrolled during active disease. Sequencing was carried out using peripheral blood. CDR3 region: CATSDFGPAGDTQYF. The CDR3 DNA is TGTGCCACCAGTGATTTTGGGCCCGCAGGAGATACGCAGTATTTT.